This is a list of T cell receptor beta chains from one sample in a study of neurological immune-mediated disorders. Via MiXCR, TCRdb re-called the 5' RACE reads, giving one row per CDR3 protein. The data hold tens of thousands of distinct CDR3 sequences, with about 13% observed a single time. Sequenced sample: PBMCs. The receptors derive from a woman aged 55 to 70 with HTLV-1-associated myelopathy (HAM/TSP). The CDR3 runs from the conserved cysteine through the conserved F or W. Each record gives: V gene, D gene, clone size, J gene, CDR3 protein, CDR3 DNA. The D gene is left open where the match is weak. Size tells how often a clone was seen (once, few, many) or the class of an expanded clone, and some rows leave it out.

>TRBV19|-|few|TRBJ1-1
CASSSPGVGTEAFF
TGTGCCAGTAGTTCCCCGGGCGTGGGCACTGAAGCTTTCTTT
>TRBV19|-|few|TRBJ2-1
CASSPGTAAYNEQFF
TGTGCCAGTAGTCCCGGGACTGCCGCCTACAATGAGCAGTTCTTC
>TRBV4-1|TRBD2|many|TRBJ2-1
CASSPGLAGDTEQFF
TGCGCCAGCAGCCCGGGACTAGCGGGAGATACTGAGCAGTTCTTC
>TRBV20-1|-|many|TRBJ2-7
CSATQGNSYEQYF
TGCAGTGCTACTCAGGGGAACAGCTACGAGCAGTACTTC
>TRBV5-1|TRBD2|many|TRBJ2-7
CASSLDGSGRREQYF
TGCGCCAGCAGCTTGGATGGTAGCGGGAGGCGGGAGCAGTACTTC
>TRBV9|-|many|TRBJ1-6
CASSATGDNSPLHF
TGTGCCAGCAGCGCTACGGGGGATAATTCACCCCTCCACTTT
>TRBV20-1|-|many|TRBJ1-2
CSARDIGKDGYTF
TGCAGTGCTAGAGATATAGGGAAGGATGGCTACACCTTC
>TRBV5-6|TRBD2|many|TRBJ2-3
CASSLTAGAGTDTQYF
TGTGCCAGCAGCTTGACAGCGGGGGCAGGTACAGATACGCAGTATTTT
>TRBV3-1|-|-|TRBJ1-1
CASSPDGRGTEAFF
TGTGCCAGCAGCCCGGACGGGAGGGGCACTGAAGCTTTCTTT
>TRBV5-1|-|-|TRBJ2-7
CASSPSGVDEQYF
TGCGCCAGCAGTCCCTCCGGGGTTGACGAGCAGTACTTC
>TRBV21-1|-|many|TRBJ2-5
CASSKVRETQYF
TGTGCCAGCAGCAAAGTTAGGGAGACCCAGTACTTC
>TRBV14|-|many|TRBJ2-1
CASSQYTGQSYNEQFF
TGTGCCAGCAGCCAATACACAGGGCAGTCCTACAATGAGCAGTTCTTC
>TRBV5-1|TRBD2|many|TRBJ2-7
CASSLRTGLAPFSSPGEQYF
TGCGCCAGCAGCCTCAGGACGGGACTAGCTCCATTTAGTTCTCCGGGCGAGCAGTACTTC
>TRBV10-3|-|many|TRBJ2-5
CAVNSGQETQYF
TGTGCCGTAAATAGCGGCCAAGAGACCCAGTACTTC
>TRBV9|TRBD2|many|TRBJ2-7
CASSVTSGSWYEQYF
TGTGCCAGCAGCGTTACTAGCGGGAGTTGGTACGAGCAGTACTTC
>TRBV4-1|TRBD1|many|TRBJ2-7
CASSKGTGDSYEQYF
TGCGCCAGCAGCAAGGGGACAGGGGACTCCTACGAGCAGTACTTC
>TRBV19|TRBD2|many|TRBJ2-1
CASSDSGRSHNEQFF
TGTGCCAGTAGTGATAGCGGGAGGTCCCACAATGAGCAGTTCTTC
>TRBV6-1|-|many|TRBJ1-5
CASSEAGNQPQHF
TGTGCCAGCAGTGAAGCTGGGAATCAGCCCCAGCATTTT
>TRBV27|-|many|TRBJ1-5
CASSLRRDGNQPQHF
TGTGCCAGCAGTTTGCGGCGGGACGGAAATCAGCCCCAGCATTTT
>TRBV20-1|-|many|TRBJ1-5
CSASGDTGPRGAQPQHF
TGCAGTGCTAGCGGAGATACAGGTCCTAGGGGAGCACAGCCCCAGCATTTT
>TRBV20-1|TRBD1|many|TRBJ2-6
CSARDRTGGLNVLTF
TGCAGTGCTAGAGATAGGACAGGGGGCCTCAACGTCCTGACTTTC
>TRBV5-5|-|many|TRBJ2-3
CASSPDTQYF
TGTGCCAGCAGCCCAGATACGCAGTATTTT
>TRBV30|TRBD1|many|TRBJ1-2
CAWSYGTGGDYGYTF
TGTGCCTGGAGTTATGGGACAGGGGGCGACTATGGCTACACCTTC
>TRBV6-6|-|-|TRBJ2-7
CTSSTTGTRSSYEQYF
TGTACCAGCAGTACGACGGGGACAAGATCCTCCTACGAGCAGTACTTC
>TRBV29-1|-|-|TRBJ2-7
CSAGASSYEQYF
TGCAGCGCTGGGGCTAGCTCCTACGAGCAGTACTTC
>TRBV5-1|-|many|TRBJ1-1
CASVIGPGTANTEAFF
TGCGCCAGCGTAATTGGGCCCGGAACAGCGAACACTGAAGCTTTCTTT
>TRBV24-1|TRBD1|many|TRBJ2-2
CATSAAERTGVPGELFF
TGTGCCACCAGTGCCGCTGAGCGGACAGGGGTCCCCGGGGAGCTGTTTTTT
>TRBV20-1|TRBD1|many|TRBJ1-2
CSATGQGAISNYGYTF
TGCAGTGCTACCGGACAGGGGGCGATTTCCAACTATGGCTACACCTTC
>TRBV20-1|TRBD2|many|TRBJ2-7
CSAGTSREQYF
TGCAGTGCTGGGACTAGTAGGGAGCAGTACTTC
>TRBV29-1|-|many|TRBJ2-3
CSVEYLSDTQYF
TGCAGCGTTGAATATCTGTCAGATACGCAGTATTTT
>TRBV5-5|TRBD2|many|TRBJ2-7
CASSLVVGGTSGYEQYF
TGTGCCAGCAGCTTGGTGGTGGGGGGGACTAGCGGCTACGAGCAGTACTTC
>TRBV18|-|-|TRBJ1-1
CASLPTIAGCTEAFF
TGTGCCAGCTTACCTACGATAGCAGGGTGCACTGAAGCTTTCTTT
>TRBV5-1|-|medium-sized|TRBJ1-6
CASSTSPGLDNSPLHF
TGCGCCAGCAGCACCTCACCGGGACTGGATAATTCACCCCTCCACTTT
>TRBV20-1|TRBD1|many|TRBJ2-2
CSARVWDSGSDGELFF
TGCAGTGCTAGAGTTTGGGACAGTGGATCGGACGGGGAGCTGTTTTTT
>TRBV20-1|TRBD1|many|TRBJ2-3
CSARARDREVLGTQYF
TGCAGTGCTAGAGCTCGGGACAGGGAGGTGTTGGGTACGCAGTATTTT
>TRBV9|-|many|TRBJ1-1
CASSVSGATEAFF
TGTGCCAGCAGCGTGTCAGGTGCCACTGAAGCTTTCTTT
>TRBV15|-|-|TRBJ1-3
CATSRDQGSGNTIYF
TGTGCCACCAGCAGAGATCAGGGGTCAGGAAACACCATATATTTT
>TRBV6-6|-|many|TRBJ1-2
CASLGGRNNYGYTF
TGTGCCAGCCTAGGGGGACGCAATAACTATGGCTACACCTTC
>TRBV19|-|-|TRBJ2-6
CASSIAAQPGANVLTF
TGTGCCAGTAGTATAGCCGCTCAACCTGGGGCCAACGTCCTGACTTTC
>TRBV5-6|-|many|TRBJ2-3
CASSQLGGDTDTQYF
TGTGCCAGCAGCCAACTAGGGGGGGACACAGATACGCAGTATTTT
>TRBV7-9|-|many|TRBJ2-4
CASSVLVPGSNIQYF
TGTGCCAGCAGCGTCCTAGTCCCCGGCTCAAACATTCAGTACTTC
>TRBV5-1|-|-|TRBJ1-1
CASSLELGRNTEAFF
TGCGCCAGCAGCTTGGAGCTGGGAAGGAACACTGAAGCTTTCTTT
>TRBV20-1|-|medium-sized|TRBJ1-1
CSARSWGTEAFF
TGCAGTGCCAGAAGTTGGGGAACTGAAGCTTTCTTT
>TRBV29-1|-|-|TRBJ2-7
CSAASGQRMYEQYF
TGCAGCGCTGCCAGTGGGCAGCGAATGTACGAGCAGTACTTC
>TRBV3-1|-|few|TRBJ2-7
CASSQVYEQYF
TGTGCCAGCAGCCAAGTCTACGAGCAGTACTTC
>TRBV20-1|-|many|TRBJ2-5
CSAGRDLWDETQYF
TGCAGTGCTGGAAGGGACCTCTGGGACGAGACCCAGTACTTC
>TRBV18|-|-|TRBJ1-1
CASSPVNRPNTEAFF
TGTGCCAGCTCACCCGTGAACAGGCCGAACACTGAAGCTTTCTTT
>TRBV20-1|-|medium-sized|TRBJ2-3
CSAIRPGRSSTDTQYF
TGCAGTGCGATACGCCCGGGACGCTCTAGCACAGATACGCAGTATTTT
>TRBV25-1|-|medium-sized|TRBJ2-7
CASSVGDGPYEQYF
TGTGCCAGCAGTGTAGGGGACGGACCCTACGAGCAGTACTTC
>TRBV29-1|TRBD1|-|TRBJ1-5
CSVVDRGLSSNQHKHF
TGCAGCGTTGTTGACAGGGGCCTGTCTAGCAATCAGCACAAGCATTTT
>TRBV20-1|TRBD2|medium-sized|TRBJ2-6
CSARAGRASGANVLTF
TGCAGTGCTAGAGCGGGGAGGGCGTCGGGGGCCAACGTCCTGACTTTC
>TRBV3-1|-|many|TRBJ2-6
CASSQVFKTGANVLTF
TGTGCCAGCAGCCAGGTCTTCAAGACTGGGGCCAACGTCCTGACTTTC
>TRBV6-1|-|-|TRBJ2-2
CASSPSRGEMGQLFF
TGTGCCAGCAGCCCCAGCAGGGGGGAAATGGGTCAGCTGTTTTTT
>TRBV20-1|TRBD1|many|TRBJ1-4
CSARGGQPNEKLFF
TGCAGTGCTAGGGGGGGACAGCCTAATGAAAAACTGTTTTTT
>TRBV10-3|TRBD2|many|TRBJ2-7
CAIRTGLAGNYEQYF
TGTGCCATCAGAACCGGACTAGCGGGAAACTACGAGCAGTACTTC
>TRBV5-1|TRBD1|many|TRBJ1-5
CASSLKAGGQRDNQPQHF
TGCGCCAGCAGCCTCAAGGCAGGGGGGCAGAGGGACAATCAGCCCCAGCATTTT
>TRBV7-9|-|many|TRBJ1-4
CASRGTEGNEKLFF
TGTGCCAGCAGGGGGACGGAGGGTAATGAAAAACTGTTTTTT
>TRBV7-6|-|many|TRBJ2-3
CASSLQGRADTQYF
TGTGCCAGCAGCTTACAGGGACGGGCAGATACGCAGTATTTT
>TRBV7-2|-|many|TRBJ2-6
CASSLPGHTLSGANVLTF
TGTGCCAGCAGCTTGCCGGGACATACCCTCTCTGGGGCCAACGTCCTGACTTTC
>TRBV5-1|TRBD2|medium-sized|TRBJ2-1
CASSPSGGYNEQFF
TGCGCCAGCAGCCCTAGCGGGGGCTACAATGAGCAGTTCTTC